Each of the 2 T cell receptor beta chains below was sequenced from the same sample in a study of blood T cells in healthy people across ages. Then a second PCR, running about 7 to 11 cycles, was carried out with a sample-barcoded 5' primer and a J-beta primer mix. Using its own MiXCR run on the 5' RACE reads, TCRdb lists one record per CDR3 protein. The top ten hold over 6.5% of the sample, which has 1,500,000 or so distinct CDR3 sequences, roughly 64% seen once. Input material: blood. These receptor sequences come from a young man in good health.

This chain links TRBV27 with TRBJ1-2; possibly TRBD1 for D (5 bases). The CDR3 runs to 15 residues. V was trimmed by 4 bases and J by 4 bases, leaving 16 bases between them. Germline CDR1 is MNHEY and CDR2 is SMNVEV (reference sequence). The DNA of the CDR3 is TGTGCCAGCAGTTGCCAGGGAGAGCCTCTCTATGGCTACACCTTC. Encoded protein: CASSCQGEPLYGYTF.

The chain uses TRBV6-2 or TRBV6-3 and TRBJ2-7; no reliable D call. Germline CDR1 MNHEY, CDR2 SVGEGT. The V end was cut by 10 bases, the J end by 2 bases, with 15 bases between. This CDR3 comprises 13 residues. The CDR3 sequence: CATEEDRTYEQYF. DNA of the CDR3: TGTGCCACGGAAGAGGACCGAACCTACGAGCAGTACTTC.